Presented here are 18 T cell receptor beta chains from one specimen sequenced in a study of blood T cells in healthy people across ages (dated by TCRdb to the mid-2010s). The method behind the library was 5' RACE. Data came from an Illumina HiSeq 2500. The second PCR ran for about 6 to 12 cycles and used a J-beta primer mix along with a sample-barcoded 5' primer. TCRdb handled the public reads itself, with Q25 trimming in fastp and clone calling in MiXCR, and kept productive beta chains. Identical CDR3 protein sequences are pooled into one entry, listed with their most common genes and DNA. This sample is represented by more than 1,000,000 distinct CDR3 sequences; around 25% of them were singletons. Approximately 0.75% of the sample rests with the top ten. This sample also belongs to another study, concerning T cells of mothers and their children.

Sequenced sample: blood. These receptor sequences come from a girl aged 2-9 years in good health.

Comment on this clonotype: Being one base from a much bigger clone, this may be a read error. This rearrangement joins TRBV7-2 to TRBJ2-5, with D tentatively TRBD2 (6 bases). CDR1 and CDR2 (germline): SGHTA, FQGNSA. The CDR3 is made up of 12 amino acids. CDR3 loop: CASSLVGTEQLF. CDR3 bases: TGTGCCAGCAGCTTAGTGGGGACTGAGCAGCTCTTC.

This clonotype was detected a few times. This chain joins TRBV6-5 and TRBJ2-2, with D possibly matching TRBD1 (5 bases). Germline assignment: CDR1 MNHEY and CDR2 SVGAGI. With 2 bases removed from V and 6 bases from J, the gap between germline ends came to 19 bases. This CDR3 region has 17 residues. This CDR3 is CASSYHLTKQESGELFF. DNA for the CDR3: TGTGCCAGCAGTTACCACTTAACTAAACAGGAATCCGGGGAGCTGTTTTTT.

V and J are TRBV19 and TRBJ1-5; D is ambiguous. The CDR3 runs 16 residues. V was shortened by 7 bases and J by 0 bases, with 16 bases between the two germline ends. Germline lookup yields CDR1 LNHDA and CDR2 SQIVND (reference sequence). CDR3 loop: CASMFSRLTSNQPQHF. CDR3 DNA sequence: TGTGCCAGTATGTTCTCGCGTCTGACTAGCAATCAGCCCCAGCATTTT.

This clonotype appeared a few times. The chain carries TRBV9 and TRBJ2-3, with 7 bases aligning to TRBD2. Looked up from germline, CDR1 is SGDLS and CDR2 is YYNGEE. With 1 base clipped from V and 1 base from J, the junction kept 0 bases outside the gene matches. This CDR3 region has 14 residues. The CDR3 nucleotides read TGTGCCAGCAGCGTACTAGCGGGCACAGATACGCAGTATTTT. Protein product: CASSVLAGTDTQYF.

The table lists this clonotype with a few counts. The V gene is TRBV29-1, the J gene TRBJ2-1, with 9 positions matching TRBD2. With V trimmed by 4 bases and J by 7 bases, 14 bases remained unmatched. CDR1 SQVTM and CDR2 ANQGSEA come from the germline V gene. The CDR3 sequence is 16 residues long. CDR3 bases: TGCAGCGTTGTGACAGCGGGACTAGCCCGTGGTAATGAGCAGTTCTTC. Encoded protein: CSVVTAGLARGNEQFF.

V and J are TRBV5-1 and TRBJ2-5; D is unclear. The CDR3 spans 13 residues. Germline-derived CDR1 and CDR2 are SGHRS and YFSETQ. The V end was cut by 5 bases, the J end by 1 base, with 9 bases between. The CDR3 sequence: CASRKAFQETQYF. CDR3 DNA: TGCGCCAGCAGAAAGGCCTTCCAAGAGACCCAGTACTTC.

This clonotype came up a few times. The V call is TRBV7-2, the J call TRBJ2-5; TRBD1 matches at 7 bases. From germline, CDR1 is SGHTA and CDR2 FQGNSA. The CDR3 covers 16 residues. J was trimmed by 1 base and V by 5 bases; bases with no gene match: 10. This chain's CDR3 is CASSHPRDSLQETQYF. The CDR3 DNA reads TGTGCCAGCAGCCATCCCCGGGACAGTCTCCAAGAGACCCAGTACTTC.

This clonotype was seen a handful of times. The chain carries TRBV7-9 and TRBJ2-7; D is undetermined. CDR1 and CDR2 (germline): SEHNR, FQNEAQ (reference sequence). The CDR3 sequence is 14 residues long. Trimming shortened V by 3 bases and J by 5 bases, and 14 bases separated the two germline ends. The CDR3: CASSFLGGTDEQYF. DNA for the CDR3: TGTGCCAGCAGCTTCCTAGGCGGTACCGACGAGCAGTACTTC.

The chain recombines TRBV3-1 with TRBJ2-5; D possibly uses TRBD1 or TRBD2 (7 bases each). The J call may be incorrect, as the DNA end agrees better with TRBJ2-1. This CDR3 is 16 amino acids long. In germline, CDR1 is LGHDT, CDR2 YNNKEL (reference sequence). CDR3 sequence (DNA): TGTGCCAGCAGCCAAGGTGGCAGGGGGGGAATGGGTGAGCAGTTCTTC. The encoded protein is CASSQGGRGGMGEQFF.

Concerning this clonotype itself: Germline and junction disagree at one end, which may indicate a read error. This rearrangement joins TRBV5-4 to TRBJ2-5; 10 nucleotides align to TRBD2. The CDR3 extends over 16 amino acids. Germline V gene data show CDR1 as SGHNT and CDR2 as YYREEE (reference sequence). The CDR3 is CASSLGTSGGAKTQYF. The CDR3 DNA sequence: TGTGCCAGCAGTTTGGGAACCAGCGGGGGGGCCAAGACCCAGTACTTC.

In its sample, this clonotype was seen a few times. The CDR3 here is CASSLGTGPREAFF. In nucleotides, the CDR3 is TGTGCCAGCAGCTTAGGAACCGGTCCCCGTGAAGCTTTCTTT. This chain joins TRBV11-2 and TRBJ1-1; D unresolved. Germline assignment: CDR1 SGHAT and CDR2 FQNNGV. The length of the CDR3 is 14 residues. V lost 1 base to trimming and J lost 7 bases, with 13 bases between them.

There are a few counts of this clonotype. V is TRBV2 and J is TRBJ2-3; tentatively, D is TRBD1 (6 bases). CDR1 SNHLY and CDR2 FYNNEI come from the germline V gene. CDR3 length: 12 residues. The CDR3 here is CTGQNRVPAQYF. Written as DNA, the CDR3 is TGTACCGGACAGAACAGGGTCCCGGCGCAGTATTTT.

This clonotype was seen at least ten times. The CDR3 nucleotides read TGCGCCAGCAGCCTCCTTTCGGACAGCGAAGAGACCCAGTACTTC. This gives the protein CASSLLSDSEETQYF. The V call is TRBV4-1, the J call TRBJ2-5; D is perhaps TRBD1 (6 bases). Germline V gives CDR1 MGHRA, CDR2 YSYEKL. V was cut by 4 bases and J by 3 bases, with 15 bases left in between. The CDR3 consists of 15 residues.

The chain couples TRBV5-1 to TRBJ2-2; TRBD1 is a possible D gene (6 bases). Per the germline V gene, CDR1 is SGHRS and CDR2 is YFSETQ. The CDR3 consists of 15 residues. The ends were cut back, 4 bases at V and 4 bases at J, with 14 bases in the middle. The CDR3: CASSQTTGTTGELFF. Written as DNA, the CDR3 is TGCGCCAGCAGCCAAACTACAGGGACCACCGGGGAGCTGTTTTTT.

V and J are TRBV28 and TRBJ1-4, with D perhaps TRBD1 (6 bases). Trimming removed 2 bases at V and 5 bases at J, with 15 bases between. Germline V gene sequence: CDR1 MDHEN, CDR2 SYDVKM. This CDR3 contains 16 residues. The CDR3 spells CASSLGYRVDNEKLFF. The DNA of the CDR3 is TGTGCCAGCAGTTTAGGCTACAGGGTAGACAATGAAAAACTGTTTTTT. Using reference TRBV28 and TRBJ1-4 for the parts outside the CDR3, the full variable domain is DVKVTQSSRYLVKRTGEKVFLECVQDMDHENMFWYRQDPGLGLRLIYFSYDVKMKEKGDIPEGYSVSREKKERFSLILESASTNQTSMYLCASSLGYRVDNEKLFFGSGTQLSVL.

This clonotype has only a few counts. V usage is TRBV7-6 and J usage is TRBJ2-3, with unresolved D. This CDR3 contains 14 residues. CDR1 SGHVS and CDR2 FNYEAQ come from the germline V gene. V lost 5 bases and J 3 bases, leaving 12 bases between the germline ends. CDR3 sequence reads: CASSAAIMTDTQYF. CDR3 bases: TGTGCCAGCAGCGCCGCGATTATGACAGATACGCAGTATTTT.

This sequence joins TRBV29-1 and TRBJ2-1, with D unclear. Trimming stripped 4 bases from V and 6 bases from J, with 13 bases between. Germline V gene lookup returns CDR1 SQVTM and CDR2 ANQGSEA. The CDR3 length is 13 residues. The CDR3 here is CSVGPLFGNEQFF. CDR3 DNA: TGCAGCGTTGGGCCCCTCTTCGGCAATGAGCAGTTCTTC.

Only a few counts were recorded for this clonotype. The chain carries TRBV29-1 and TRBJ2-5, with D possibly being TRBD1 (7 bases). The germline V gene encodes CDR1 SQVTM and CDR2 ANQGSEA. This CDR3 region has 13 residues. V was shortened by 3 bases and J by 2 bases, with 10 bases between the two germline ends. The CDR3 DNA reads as TGCAGCGTTGATCAGGGGGGTCAAGAGACCCAGTACTTC. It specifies CSVDQGGQETQYF. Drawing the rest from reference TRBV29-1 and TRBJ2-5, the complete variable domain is SAVISQKPSRDICQRGTSLTIQCQVDSQVTMMFWYRQQPGQSLTLIATANQGSEATYESGFVIDKFPISRPNLTFSTLTVSNMSPEDSSIYLCSVDQGGQETQYFGPGTRLLVL.